The T cell receptor beta chain described here comes from a study of blood T cell repertoires in COVID-19. Study details: The United States, Italy and Spain provided the acute and convalescent COVID-19 samples. The analysed material was cDNA or gDNA that came from T cells, B-cell-depleted T cells, or PBMCs.

The J segment lost 4 bases and the V segment lost 0 bases, leaving 8 bases of the junction unmatched. The germline gives CDR1 GTSNPN, CDR2 SVGIG (reference sequence). The CDR3 has 16 amino acids. The authors' processing: Estimation of nucleated cell counts relied on the amplification of reference gene primers. Libraries were prepared by immunoSEQ multiplex PCR; TCRdb keeps only in-frame clonotypes and omits some of them. That table is the source of V, J and clone size, and D and trimming were worked out from the DNA. The sample has 12,000 or so clones, just over 70% seen once. Enrollment of patients from Seattle took place during active infection, with longitudinal follow-up.

The TCR comes from a man between 60 and 75 years old with COVID-19, enrolled during active disease. Sequencing used peripheral blood. The chain carries TRBV30 and TRBJ1-4; 7 bases are a match to TRBD1. In nucleotides, the CDR3 is TGTGCCTGGAGTGTTCCCCGGGACAGCTTTAATGAAAAACTGTTTTTT. Its protein product is CAWSVPRDSFNEKLFF.